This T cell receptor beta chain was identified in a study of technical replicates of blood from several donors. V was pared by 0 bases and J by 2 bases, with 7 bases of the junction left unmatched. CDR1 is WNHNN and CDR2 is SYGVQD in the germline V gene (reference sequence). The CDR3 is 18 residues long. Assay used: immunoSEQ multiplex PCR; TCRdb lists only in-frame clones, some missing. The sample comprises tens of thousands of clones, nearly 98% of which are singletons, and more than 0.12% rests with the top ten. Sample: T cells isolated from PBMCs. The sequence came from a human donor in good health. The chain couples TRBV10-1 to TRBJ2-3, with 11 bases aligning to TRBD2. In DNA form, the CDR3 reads TGCGCCAGCAGTGAGTCTTTGGCTAGCGGGGGGAACACAGATACGCAGTATTTT. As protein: CASSESLASGGNTDTQYF.